Below, 21 T cell receptor beta chains from the same sample are listed, as sequenced in a study of T cell repertoires in cytomegalovirus infection. TCRdb processed the reads anew with MiXCR; each CDR3 protein has one entry. This sample carries about 300,000 distinct CDR3 sequences, about 8.8% of them seen once, and the ten largest clones take more than 2.5%. Sequenced: PBMCs. These receptors all come from a human donor in good health (CMV status not recorded). Some clones in this sample may be carry-over from other donors' samples.

Many counts were recorded for this clonotype. The chain uses TRBV10-3 and TRBJ2-7; D possibly corresponds to TRBD1 (5 bases). With 6 bases removed from V and 4 bases from J, the gap between germline ends came to 16 bases. This CDR3 comprises 14 residues. CDR1 and CDR2 from the germline V gene are ENHRY and SYGVKD. CDR3 protein: CAISEGIQGYEQYV. The CDR3 region has the DNA TGTGCCATCAGCGAAGGAATCCAGGGATACGAGCAGTACGTC.

In this sample, this clonotype turned up many times. J is TRBJ2-7 and V is TRBV25-1, with 7 bases fitting TRBD1. V lost 4 bases to trimming and J lost 2 bases; unmatched junction nucleotides: 5. This CDR3 region has 14 residues. Germline V gene sequence: CDR1 MGHDK, CDR2 SYGVNS. The CDR3 DNA reads as TGTGCCAGCAGTGTTGGGACAGCCACCTACGAGCAGTACTTC. Amino acids: CASSVGTATYEQYF.

This clonotype has just a few counts. Written as DNA, the CDR3 is TGTGCCAGTAGTATCATCGCAAACGAGCAGTACTTC. This sequence encodes CASSIIANEQYF. The chain links TRBV19 to TRBJ2-7; D gene unclear. Germline lookup yields CDR1 LNHDA and CDR2 SQIVND (reference sequence). V was pared by 3 bases and J by 5 bases, with 8 bases between. The CDR3 spans 12 residues. Looking up the rest from reference TRBV19 and TRBJ2-7 gives the full variable domain: DGGITQSPKYLFRKEGQNVTLSCEQNLNHDAMYWYRQDPGQGLRLIYYSQIVNDFQKGDIAEGYSVSREKKESFPLTVTSAQKNPTAFYLCASSIIANEQYFGPGTRLTVT.

Ten or more counts support this clonotype. This sequence joins TRBV28 and TRBJ2-3; tentatively, D is TRBD1 or TRBD2 (6 bases each). Germline V gene data show CDR1 as MDHEN and CDR2 as SYDVKM. The V gene lost 4 bases and the J gene lost 6 bases, with 17 bases spanning the gap. CDR3 length: 15 amino acids. This CDR3 is CASSYRGREVDTQYF. CDR3 DNA sequence: TGTGCCAGCAGTTACCGGGGGCGGGAAGTGGATACGCAGTATTTT.

This clonotype was seen ten or more times. The chain recombines TRBV6-1 with TRBJ1-1, with TRBD1 matching 7 bases. This CDR3 spans 14 amino acids. V lost 8 bases, J lost 1 base, and 7 bases stayed unmatched. Germline CDR1 MNHNS, CDR2 SASEGT. This CDR3 is CASSRGLGNTEAFF. CDR3 sequence (DNA): TGTGCCAGCTCGAGGGGGCTGGGGAACACTGAAGCTTTCTTT.

This clonotype was seen ten or more times. The rearrangement links TRBV20-1 to TRBJ2-5; D might be TRBD1 or TRBD2, each matching 6 bases. In germline, CDR1 is DFQATT, CDR2 SNEGSKA (reference sequence). With 5 bases removed from V and 4 bases from J, the gap between germline ends came to 11 bases. The CDR3 covers 12 residues. The CDR3 spells CSAGPGAETQYF. The CDR3 DNA reads as TGCAGTGCTGGACCGGGGGCAGAGACCCAGTACTTC.

This clonotype was counted many times. CDR3 loop: CSAIGQPTDTQYF. DNA for the CDR3: TGCAGTGCTATCGGACAGCCCACAGATACGCAGTATTTT. The rearrangement links TRBV20-1 to TRBJ2-3; maybe TRBD1 (6 bases). The CDR3 has 13 residues. The V gene lost 4 bases and the J gene lost 2 bases, with 10 bases spanning the gap. Germline V gene lookup returns CDR1 DFQATT and CDR2 SNEGSKA (reference sequence).

This clonotype has just a few counts. V usage is TRBV6-5 and J usage is TRBJ2-2; 10 nucleotides agree with TRBD1. Germline V CDR1 and CDR2: MNHEY, SVGAGI. V lost 5 bases, J lost 6 bases, and 6 bases stayed unmatched. The CDR3 consists of 15 residues. The CDR3 reads CASSRGQGVAGELFF. CDR3 in DNA: TGTGCCAGCAGTCGTGGACAGGGGGTTGCCGGGGAGCTGTTTTTT.

This clonotype was recorded many times. The rearrangement joins TRBV7-2 to TRBJ1-4; tentatively, D is TRBD1 (5 bases). There are 13 residues in the CDR3. Germline CDR1 SGHTA, CDR2 FQGNSA. Trimming pared 1 base from V and 8 bases from J, leaving 8 bases between. In DNA, the CDR3 is TGTGCCAGCAGCTTAGACAGGCCCGAAAAACTGTTTTTT. It specifies CASSLDRPEKLFF.

This clonotype appeared a few times. The chain employs TRBV2 and TRBJ2-2; 8 bases agree with TRBD2. CDR1 is SNHLY, CDR2 FYNNEI, per germline. The CDR3 has 14 residues. The ends lost 10 bases at V and 1 base at J; junction bases unmatched: 5. CDR3 amino acids: CATLAGRNTGELFF. The CDR3 DNA reads as TGTGCCACTTTAGCGGGGAGGAACACCGGGGAGCTGTTTTTT.

At least ten counts were recorded for this clonotype. The chain employs TRBV11-3 and TRBJ2-3; TRBD2 is a possible D gene (7 bases). The CDR3 runs to 14 residues. Germline CDR1 SGHNT, CDR2 YENEEA. The ends were cut back, 5 bases at V and 6 bases at J, with 15 bases in the middle. CDR3 residues: CASSRGGARDTQYF. The CDR3 DNA sequence: TGTGCCAGCAGCCGCGGGGGCGCGAGGGATACGCAGTATTTT.

This clonotype showed up just a few times. The chain is built from TRBV28 and TRBJ2-3, with 9 positions matching TRBD1. This CDR3 spans 15 amino acids. The trim removed 5 bases at V and 2 bases at J, leaving 5 bases unmatched. CDR1 is MDHEN, CDR2 SYDVKM, per germline. The CDR3 region is CASSPGQGVTDTQYF. The CDR3 DNA sequence: TGTGCCAGCAGTCCGGGACAGGGAGTCACAGATACGCAGTATTTT.

This clonotype came up a few times. Written as DNA, the CDR3 is TGTGCCAGCAGCCCACGAGCGGGGAGCACAGATACGCAGTATTTT. Translated: CASSPRAGSTDTQYF. The V call is TRBV6-2 or TRBV6-3, the J call TRBJ2-3; 7 positions match TRBD2. J gave up 0 bases and V 6 bases, and 6 bases lay outside the gene matches. This CDR3 is built from 15 residues. The V gene's germline CDR1 is MNHEY and CDR2 SVGEGT.

This clonotype was picked up a small number of times. The chain links TRBV20-1 to TRBJ2-7; 11 bases align to TRBD2. CDR3 size: 13 residues. The V segment lost 6 bases and the J segment 3 bases; nucleotides outside the gene matches: 4. CDR1 and CDR2 (germline): DFQATT, SNEGSKA (reference sequence). The chain's CDR3 is CSAQLAGVYEQYV. The CDR3, as DNA: TGCAGTGCGCAACTAGCGGGGGTCTACGAGCAGTACGTC.

This clonotype occurred many times. This chain joins TRBV5-4 and TRBJ2-7, with 10 bases identical to TRBD1. The germline gives CDR1 SGHNT, CDR2 YYREEE (reference sequence). Trimming cost V 2 bases and J 1 base; bases outside gene matches: 3. The CDR3 sequence is 15 residues long. The CDR3 DNA reads as TGTGCCAGCAGCTTCCCGGGACAGGGGTCCTACGAGCAGTACTTC. As protein: CASSFPGQGSYEQYF.

The J gene is TRBJ2-3, the V gene TRBV20-1; 9 bases align to TRBD2. The CDR3 contains 15 residues. V lost 3 bases, J lost 5 bases, and 9 bases stayed unmatched. Germline values: CDR1 DFQATT, CDR2 SNEGSKA (reference sequence). CDR3 bases: TGCAGTGCTAGGGTATCTGCTAGCGGGAAAGATACGCAGTATTTT. This translates into CSARVSASGKDTQYF.

There are many counts of this clonotype. This chain connects TRBV10-3 to TRBJ2-7; tentatively, D is TRBD2 (5 bases). Germline V gene data show CDR1 as ENHRY and CDR2 as SYGVKD. The CDR3 is 12 residues long. V was cut by 8 bases and J by 5 bases, with 13 bases left in between. The CDR3 loop reads CAILGESDEQYF. The CDR3, as DNA: TGTGCCATCCTCGGGGAGAGCGACGAGCAGTACTTC.

At least ten counts were recorded for this clonotype. V and J are TRBV7-9 and TRBJ1-2, with a tentative D call TRBD1 (6 bases). V dropped 3 bases and J dropped 6 bases, with 14 bases sitting between them. Germline-derived CDR1 and CDR2 are SEHNR and FQNEAQ (reference sequence). The CDR3 extends over 14 amino acids. In nucleotides, the CDR3 is TGTGCCAGCAGCTTTAATACAGGGTTGGATGGCTACACCTTC. Protein product: CASSFNTGLDGYTF.

This clonotype has just a few counts. The gene calls are TRBV6-2 or TRBV6-3 and TRBJ1-1; 7 bases match TRBD1. The CDR3 loop spans 17 amino acids. CDR1 is MNHEY, CDR2 SVGEGT, per germline. V was clipped by 5 bases and J by 0 bases; unmatched bases: 12. The CDR3 is CASSNPPTGRLNTEAFF. CDR3 nucleotides: TGTGCCAGCAGTAATCCCCCGACAGGGCGGTTGAACACTGAAGCTTTCTTT.

In its sample, this clonotype was seen many times. This chain connects TRBV28 to TRBJ2-1; D perhaps matches TRBD1 (6 bases). Germline values: CDR1 MDHEN, CDR2 SYDVKM. Trimming shortened V by 5 bases and J by 9 bases, and 17 bases separated the two germline ends. The CDR3 spans 14 residues. The CDR3 coding sequence is TGTGCCAGCAGTCAAACCGACAGGATCGGTGAGCAGTTCTTC. It translates to CASSQTDRIGEQFF.

This clonotype came up many times. The chain joins TRBV12-3 or TRBV12-4 to TRBJ1-1, with 8 bases fitting TRBD1. This CDR3 comprises 15 residues. The V gene end was trimmed by 6 bases and the J gene end by 2 bases; junction bases not matched to a gene: 8. CDR3 DNA: TGTGCCAGCAGGCATACGGACAGGGCTAACACTGAAGCTTTCTTT. Protein: CASRHTDRANTEAFF.